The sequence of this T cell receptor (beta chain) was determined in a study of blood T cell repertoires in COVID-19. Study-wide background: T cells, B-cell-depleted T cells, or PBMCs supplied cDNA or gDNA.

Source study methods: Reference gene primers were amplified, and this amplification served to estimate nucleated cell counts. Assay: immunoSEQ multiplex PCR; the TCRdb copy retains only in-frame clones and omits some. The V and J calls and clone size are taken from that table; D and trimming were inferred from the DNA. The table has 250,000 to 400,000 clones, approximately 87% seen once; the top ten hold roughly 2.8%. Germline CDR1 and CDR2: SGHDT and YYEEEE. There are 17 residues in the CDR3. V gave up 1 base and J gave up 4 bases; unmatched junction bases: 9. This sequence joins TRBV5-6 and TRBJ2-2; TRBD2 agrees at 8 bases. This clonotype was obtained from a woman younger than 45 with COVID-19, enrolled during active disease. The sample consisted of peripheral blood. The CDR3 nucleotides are TGTGCCAGCAGCTTGTCGGGGACTAGGAGCGTCACCGGGGAGCTGTTTTTT. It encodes CASSLSGTRSVTGELFF.